The 32 T cell receptor beta chains below all came from one sample that was sequenced in a study of T cell changes during pregnancy in multiple sclerosis. Profiling relied on immunoSEQ multiplex PCR, and the TCRdb table lists in-frame clones only, not all of them. The sample records about 83,000 clones, 91% being singletons. The source was PBMCs, collected in the first trimester of pregnancy. These receptors all stem from a female donor in good health, serving as a control in a pregnancy study. Some clones in this sample may be carry-over from other donors' samples.

The genes are TRBV10-3 and TRBJ2-5; 7 bases line up with TRBD2. Germline CDR1 is ENHRY and CDR2 is SYGVKD. This CDR3 contains 12 residues. The trim removed 6 bases at V and 7 bases at J, leaving 5 bases unmatched. CDR3 nucleotide sequence: TGTGCCATCAGAGCAGGGAGGGGGACCCAGTACTTC. Translation gives CAIRAGRGTQYF.

The rearrangement links TRBV9 to TRBJ1-4, with 8 positions matching TRBD1. Per the germline V gene, CDR1 is SGDLS and CDR2 is YYNGEE. The CDR3 length is 14 residues. V was pared by 3 bases and J by 8 bases, with 6 bases of the junction left unmatched. The CDR3 spells CASSARTGNEKLFF. For the CDR3, the DNA is TGTGCCAGCAGCGCCAGGACAGGGAACGAAAAACTGTTTTTT.

The gene calls are TRBV9 and TRBJ1-3; D is undetermined. Germline values: CDR1 SGDLS, CDR2 YYNGEE. Trimming pared 4 bases from V and 0 bases from J, leaving 14 bases between. The CDR3 contains 16 residues. CDR3 in amino acids: CASSQSALASGNTIYF. In DNA form, the CDR3 reads TGTGCCAGCAGCCAAAGCGCCTTAGCCTCTGGAAACACCATATATTTT.

This clone is a singleton in its sample. The chain combines TRBV6-4 with TRBJ2-7; 10 nucleotides match TRBD2. The trim removed 0 bases at V and 2 bases at J, leaving 1 base unmatched. Germline V gene lookup returns CDR1 MRHNA and CDR2 SNTAGT. CDR3 length equals 15 residues. CDR3 sequence reads: CASSDSSGGAYEQYF. CDR3 coding DNA: TGTGCCAGCAGTGACTCAAGCGGGGGGGCCTACGAGCAGTACTTC.

This clone was seen just once. V usage is TRBV28 and J usage is TRBJ2-3; possibly TRBD1 for D (5 bases). CDR3 length: 12 residues. Germline V lookup: CDR1 MDHEN, CDR2 SYDVKM. Trimming left V 5 bases short and J 4 bases short, with 7 bases between. CDR3 region: CASSAGSDTQYF. The CDR3 DNA reads as TGTGCCAGCAGTGCAGGGTCAGATACGCAGTATTTT.

This chain links TRBV7-9 with TRBJ2-1; 10 positions agree with TRBD2. There are 16 residues in the CDR3. J gave up 0 bases and V 6 bases, and 5 bases lay outside the gene matches. Germline V gene lookup returns CDR1 SEHNR and CDR2 FQNEAQ (reference sequence). CDR3 nucleotides: TGTGCCAGCAGGCCTAGCGGGGGCAGCTCCTACAATGAGCAGTTCTTC. It specifies CASRPSGGSSYNEQFF.

The V and J genes are TRBV5-1 and TRBJ2-1; 9 nucleotides match TRBD2. The CDR3 contains 16 residues. The V and J ends lost 0 bases and 8 bases, in that order; junction bases with no gene match: 9. Germline V gives CDR1 SGHRS, CDR2 YFSETQ. This CDR3 reads CASSLAASGTLDEQFF. For the CDR3, the DNA is TGCGCCAGCAGCTTGGCCGCTAGCGGGACGTTAGATGAGCAGTTCTTC.

This chain connects TRBV2 to TRBJ2-7; 11 bases fit TRBD2. The CDR3 length is 15 residues. Germline trimming cut 5 bases from V and 3 bases from J; bases unmatched to any gene: 6. CDR1 and CDR2 from the germline V gene are SNHLY and FYNNEI. The DNA of the CDR3 is TGTGCCAGCAGTATAGCGGGGGGGCTTCGCTACGAGCAGTACTTC. It codes for CASSIAGGLRYEQYF.

The J gene is TRBJ1-4, the V gene TRBV11-2, with D possibly being TRBD1 (6 bases). The germline V gene encodes CDR1 SGHAT and CDR2 FQNNGV. There are 13 residues in the CDR3. V gave up 5 bases and J gave up 5 bases, with 9 bases separating them. The CDR3 is CASSPGANEKLFF. The CDR3 coding sequence is TGTGCCAGCAGCCCAGGGGCGAATGAAAAACTGTTTTTT. The full variable domain, in which reference TRBV11-2 and TRBJ1-4 provide the parts outside the CDR3, is EAGVAQSPRYKIIEKRQSVAFWCNPISGHATLYWYQQILGQGPKLLIQFQNNGVVDDSQLPKDRFSAERLKGVDSTLKIQPAKLEDSAVYLCASSPGANEKLFFGSGTQLSVL.

This clone was seen just once. At one boundary the junction diverges from the germline segment, which might be a read error. The J gene is TRBJ2-7, the V gene TRBV28, with 9 bases matching TRBD1. Germline V CDR1 and CDR2: MDHEN, SYDVKM. The CDR3 has 12 amino acids. The CDR3 protein is CASTQTPGQGSF. CDR3 nucleotides: TGTGCCAGCACCCAAACCCCGGGACAGGGATCCTTC.

The gene calls are TRBV2 and TRBJ1-3, with 7 positions matching TRBD1. Losses at the gene ends were 8 bases for V and 1 base for J; bases not matched to a gene: 8. Per germline, CDR1 SNHLY and CDR2 FYNNEI. The CDR3 extends over 15 amino acids. CDR3 coding DNA: TGTGCCAGCGGGCCGACAGGGCGTTCTGGAAACACCATATATTTT. Its translation is CASGPTGRSGNTIYF.

The chain is built from TRBV7-9 and TRBJ2-5; possible D gene TRBD1, 6 bases. The CDR3 contains 14 residues. Germline V gene data show CDR1 as SEHNR and CDR2 as FQNEAQ (reference sequence). V lost 5 bases to trimming and J lost 0 bases, with 10 bases between them. Here the CDR3 reads CASSRTADQETQYF. The CDR3 nucleotides are TGTGCCAGCAGCCGGACAGCCGACCAAGAGACCCAGTACTTC.

The rearrangement links TRBV4-3 to TRBJ2-3; TRBD1 matches 7 bases. The CDR3 is made up of 16 amino acids. Germline V gene sequence: CDR1 LGHNA, CDR2 YSLEER. J gave up 2 bases and V 0 bases, and 5 bases lay outside the gene matches. The DNA of the CDR3 is TGCGCCAGCAGCCAAGAGACAGGGAGCACCACAGATACGCAGTATTTT. This sequence encodes CASSQETGSTTDTQYF.

The chain is built from TRBV6-1 and TRBJ2-2; 11 bases map to TRBD1. Losses at the gene ends were 4 bases for V and 5 bases for J; bases not matched to a gene: 6. CDR1 is MNHNS, CDR2 SASEGT, per germline. This CDR3 region has 16 residues. The DNA of the CDR3 is TGTGCCAGCAGTGCGGGACAGGGGGTGGGTACCGGGGAGCTGTTTTTT. It translates to CASSAGQGVGTGELFF.

The V and J genes are TRBV7-9 and TRBJ2-1, with 11 bases aligning to TRBD2. Germline values: CDR1 SEHNR, CDR2 FQNEAQ (reference sequence). CDR3 length: 15 amino acids. Trimming at V came to 11 bases and at J to 4 bases, leaving 10 bases not matched to a gene. CDR3: CAAPTGTSGYNEQFF. The DNA of the CDR3 is TGTGCCGCCCCCACCGGGACTAGCGGTTACAATGAGCAGTTCTTC.

The V gene is TRBV7-9, the J gene TRBJ2-7, with 8 positions matching TRBD1. This CDR3 has 15 residues. Germline V gene data show CDR1 as SEHNR and CDR2 as FQNEAQ (reference sequence). The junction had 10 bases not matched to a gene; V was cut back by 3 bases and J by 6 bases. CDR3 amino acids: CASSFKGQVNREQYF. CDR3 coding DNA: TGTGCCAGCAGCTTTAAGGGACAGGTAAACCGCGAGCAGTACTTC.

The chain has TRBV25-1 and TRBJ1-6; D gene ambiguous. CDR1 is MGHDK and CDR2 is SYGVNS in the germline V gene. V lost 4 bases and J 10 bases, leaving 17 bases between the germline ends. The CDR3 has 15 amino acids. The CDR3 coding sequence is TGTGCCAGCAGTGCTGCGGGTCAGCCCGGCTCACCCCTCCACTTT. Residues: CASSAAGQPGSPLHF.

The chain carries TRBV6-5 and TRBJ1-5, with D tentatively TRBD1 (6 bases). The CDR3 spans 15 residues. CDR1 and CDR2 (germline): MNHEY, SVGAGI. Trimming shortened V by 2 bases and J by 3 bases, and 11 bases separated the two germline ends. The CDR3: CASSYAGGINQPQHF. The DNA for the CDR3 is TGTGCCAGCAGTTACGCGGGGGGCATCAATCAGCCCCAGCATTTT.

The J gene is TRBJ1-3, the V gene TRBV5-1, with D possibly being TRBD1 (5 bases). Germline V lookup: CDR1 SGHRS, CDR2 YFSETQ. V gave up 4 bases and J gave up 3 bases, with 11 bases separating them. This CDR3 region has 14 residues. The CDR3 DNA follows: TGCGCCAGCAGCCCCGACAGATTTGGAAACACCATATATTTT. Translation: CASSPDRFGNTIYF.

This clone was picked up one time. The chain carries TRBV4-2 and TRBJ1-5; tentatively, D is TRBD1 (6 bases). Trimming pared 3 bases from V and 0 bases from J, leaving 12 bases between. There are 16 residues in the CDR3. CDR1 and CDR2 from the germline V gene are LGHNA and YNFKEQ. The CDR3 DNA reads TGTGCCAGCAGCCAGCAGACAGGCGCTAGCAATCAGCCCCAGCATTTT. Translated: CASSQQTGASNQPQHF.

V usage is TRBV4-1 and J usage is TRBJ1-6; D remains unclear. V gave up 3 bases and J gave up 4 bases, with 13 bases separating them. Germline CDR1 MGHRA, CDR2 YSYEKL. The CDR3 is made up of 16 amino acids. CDR3 residues: CASSQRAKKYNSPLHF. Written as DNA, the CDR3 is TGCGCCAGCAGCCAGAGGGCAAAAAAATATAATTCACCCCTCCACTTT.

The chain links TRBV19 to TRBJ1-4; 7 bases fit TRBD1. The V segment lost 6 bases and the J segment 3 bases; nucleotides outside the gene matches: 7. Germline V gene sequence: CDR1 LNHDA, CDR2 SQIVND (reference sequence). The CDR3 runs to 15 residues. CDR3 coding DNA: TGTGCCAGTAGCCACCTGGGACAGCCTAATGAAAAACTGTTTTTT. Protein sequence: CASSHLGQPNEKLFF.

This clone has just a few counts. The V and J genes are TRBV29-1 and TRBJ1-1; D is undetermined. V gave up 3 bases and J gave up 3 bases, with 14 bases separating them. This CDR3 region has 14 residues. The V gene's germline CDR1 is SQVTM and CDR2 ANQGSEA. CDR3 in DNA: TGCAGCGTTGAGGCCGGACGCGGGGACACTGAAGCTTTCTTT. Translating it yields CSVEAGRGDTEAFF.

The chain is built from TRBV7-9 and TRBJ2-1, with 7 bases that match TRBD2. The CDR3 length is 19 residues. The ends lost 5 bases at V and 0 bases at J; junction bases unmatched: 16. Germline V gene lookup returns CDR1 SEHNR and CDR2 FQNEAQ (reference sequence). CDR3 in amino acids: CASSPPGTNAPSSYNEQFF. In DNA, the CDR3 is TGTGCCAGCAGCCCCCCCGGGACTAACGCCCCCAGCTCCTACAATGAGCAGTTCTTC.

The CDR3 loop is CASRDTGRETQYF. Written as DNA, the CDR3 is TGTGCCAGTAGGGATACAGGGAGAGAGACCCAGTACTTC. The V call is TRBV19, the J call TRBJ2-5, with D possibly TRBD1 on 6 matching bases. Per the germline V gene, CDR1 is LNHDA and CDR2 is SQIVND (reference sequence). The CDR3 spans 13 residues. Trimming removed 6 bases at V and 4 bases at J, with 12 bases between.

The chain links TRBV7-2 to TRBJ1-2, with D tentatively TRBD1 (5 bases). V lost 2 bases, J lost 4 bases, and 8 bases lay in between. CDR1 and CDR2 from the germline V gene are SGHTA and FQGNSA. CDR3 length: 13 amino acids. In nucleotides, the CDR3 is TGTGCCAGCAGCTTATTTGACAGCTATGGCTACACCTTC. Its protein is CASSLFDSYGYTF.

This clone came up once. CDR3 in DNA: TGTGCCAGCAAAACAGTCAGCTCCTACAATGAGCAGTTCTTC. It codes for CASKTVSSYNEQFF. The chain has TRBV6-5 and TRBJ2-1; D uncertain. Trimming removed 7 bases from V and 0 bases from J, with 10 bases in between. CDR1 is MNHEY, CDR2 SVGAGI, per germline. The CDR3 covers 14 residues.

This chain joins TRBV5-4 and TRBJ2-7; 7 nucleotides line up with TRBD2. There are 17 residues in the CDR3. V trimming: 0 bases; J trimming: 2 bases; junction bases outside the gene matches: 11. Germline values: CDR1 SGHNT, CDR2 YYREEE (reference sequence). The CDR3 is CASSLVGGTRITYEQYF. CDR3 nucleotide sequence: TGTGCCAGCAGCTTGGTCGGGGGGACGAGGATTACCTACGAGCAGTACTTC.

V and J are TRBV27 and TRBJ1-2; possible D gene TRBD1, 6 bases. V dropped 5 bases and J dropped 2 bases, with 12 bases sitting between them. The CDR3 runs to 14 residues. Per germline, CDR1 MNHEY and CDR2 SMNVEV (reference sequence). CDR3 in DNA: TGTGCCAGCAGTCAGGGGACGGCCAACTATGGCTACACCTTC. Its protein product is CASSQGTANYGYTF.

This clone occurred once. Other nucleotide sequences from this sample produce the same CDR3. The rearrangement joins TRBV27 to TRBJ2-3, with D possibly being TRBD1 (6 bases). The V gene lost 4 bases and the J gene lost 0 bases, with 8 bases spanning the gap. From germline, CDR1 is MNHEY and CDR2 SMNVEV (reference sequence). The CDR3 has 14 amino acids. The CDR3 coding sequence is TGTGCCAGCAGTTCAGGGGCTAGCACAGATACGCAGTATTTT. Translating it yields CASSSGASTDTQYF.

The V gene is TRBV5-1, the J gene TRBJ1-1, with 10 nucleotides matching TRBD1. CDR3 length: 18 residues. Trimming took 0 bases from V and 6 from J; bases not matched to a gene: 14. Germline V CDR1 and CDR2: SGHRS, YFSETQ. CDR3 bases: TGCGCCAGCAGCTTGGGCCTGGGAGGGACAGGGGATGGTTCTGAAGCTTTCTTT. Its protein product is CASSLGLGGTGDGSEAFF.

This chain connects TRBV19 to TRBJ2-2, with TRBD2 identical over 10 bases. This CDR3 region has 18 residues. The V and J ends lost 5 bases and 7 bases, in that order; junction bases with no gene match: 16. Germline CDR1 LNHDA, CDR2 SQIVND (reference sequence). CDR3 nucleotides: TGTGCCAGTAGTCCCAGACAGACCCCGGGACTAGCGAGCGGGGAGCTGTTTTTT. This translates into CASSPRQTPGLASGELFF.